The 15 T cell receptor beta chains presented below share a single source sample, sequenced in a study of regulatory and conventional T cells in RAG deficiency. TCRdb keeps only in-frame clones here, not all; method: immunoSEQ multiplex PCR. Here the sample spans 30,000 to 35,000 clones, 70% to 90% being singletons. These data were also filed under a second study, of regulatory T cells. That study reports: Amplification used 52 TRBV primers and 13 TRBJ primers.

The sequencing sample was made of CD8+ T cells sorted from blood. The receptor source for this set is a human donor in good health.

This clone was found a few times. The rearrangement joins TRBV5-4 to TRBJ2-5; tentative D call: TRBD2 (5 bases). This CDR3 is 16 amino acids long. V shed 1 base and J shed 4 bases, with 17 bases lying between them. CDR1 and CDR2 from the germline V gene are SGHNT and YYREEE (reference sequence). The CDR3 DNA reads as TGTGCCAGCAGCTTGTGGGAGCGGTCTTTCGGAGAGACCCAGTACTTC. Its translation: CASSLWERSFGETQYF.

The CDR3 bases are TGTGCCAGCAGCACGGACAGCTCTACCTACGAGCAGTACTTC. It encodes CASSTDSSTYEQYF. The chain recombines TRBV6-6 with TRBJ2-7; D perhaps matches TRBD1 (6 bases). The CDR3 contains 14 residues. The V and J ends lost 6 bases and 2 bases respectively, with 14 bases between them. Germline V CDR1 and CDR2: MNHNY, SVGAGI (reference sequence).

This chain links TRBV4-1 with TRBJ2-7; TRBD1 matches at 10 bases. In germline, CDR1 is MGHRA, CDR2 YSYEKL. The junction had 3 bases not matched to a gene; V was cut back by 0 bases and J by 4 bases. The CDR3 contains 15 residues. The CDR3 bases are TGCGCCAGCAGCCAAGAGGACAGGGGGGTATACGAGCAGTACTTC. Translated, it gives CASSQEDRGVYEQYF.

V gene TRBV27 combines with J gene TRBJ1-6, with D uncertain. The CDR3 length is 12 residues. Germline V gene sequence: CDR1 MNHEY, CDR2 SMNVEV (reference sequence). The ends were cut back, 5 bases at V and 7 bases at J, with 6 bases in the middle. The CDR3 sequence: CASSMANSPLHF. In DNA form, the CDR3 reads TGTGCCAGCAGTATGGCGAATTCACCCCTCCACTTT.

CDR3 nucleotide sequence: TGTGCCAGCAGTTATGGTCCGGAAGCTTTCTTT. This codes for CASSYGPEAFF. This chain links TRBV6-5 with TRBJ1-1; no reliable D call. In germline, CDR1 is MNHEY, CDR2 SVGAGI. The V end lost 3 bases, the J end lost 8 bases, and 7 bases lay between the germline ends. CDR3 size: 11 residues.

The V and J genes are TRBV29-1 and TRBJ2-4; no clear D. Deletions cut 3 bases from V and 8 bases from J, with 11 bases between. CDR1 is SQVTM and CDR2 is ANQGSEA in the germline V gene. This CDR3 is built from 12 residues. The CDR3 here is CSVEAFADIQYF. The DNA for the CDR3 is TGCAGCGTTGAGGCCTTCGCGGACATTCAGTACTTC.

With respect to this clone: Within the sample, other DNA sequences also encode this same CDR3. CDR3 sequence (DNA): TGTGCCAGTATCGGGGGGGCCGGTGAAGCTTTCTTT. Encoded protein: CASIGGAGEAFF. The rearrangement joins TRBV19 to TRBJ1-1; tentative D call: TRBD1 (6 bases). Deletions cut 7 bases from V and 7 bases from J, with 13 bases between. This CDR3 is built from 12 residues. Looked up from germline, CDR1 is LNHDA and CDR2 is SQIVND (reference sequence).

The CDR3 bases are TGTGCCAGCAGCTCGGTCGCGGGAACCTACGAGCAGTACTTC. This encodes CASSSVAGTYEQYF. The chain uses TRBV27 and TRBJ2-7; TRBD2 is a possible D gene (6 bases). Trimming stripped 6 bases from V and 2 bases from J, with 14 bases between. CDR1 MNHEY and CDR2 SMNVEV come from the germline V gene (reference sequence). The CDR3 has 14 amino acids.

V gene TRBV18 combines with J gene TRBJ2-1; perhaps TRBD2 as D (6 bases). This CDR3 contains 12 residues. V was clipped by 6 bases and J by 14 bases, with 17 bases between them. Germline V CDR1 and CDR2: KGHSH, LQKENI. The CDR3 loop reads CASSQEPGAKFF. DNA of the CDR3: TGTGCCAGCTCCCAAGAGCCGGGAGCCAAGTTCTTC.

CDR3 region: CASSAGANVLTF. The CDR3 region has the DNA TGTGCCAGCTCCGCTGGGGCCAACGTCCTGACTTTC. V usage is TRBV6-5 and J usage is TRBJ2-6; unclear D gene. The CDR3 has 12 residues. V lost 8 bases and J 2 bases, leaving 4 bases between the germline ends. The germline gives CDR1 MNHEY, CDR2 SVGAGI.

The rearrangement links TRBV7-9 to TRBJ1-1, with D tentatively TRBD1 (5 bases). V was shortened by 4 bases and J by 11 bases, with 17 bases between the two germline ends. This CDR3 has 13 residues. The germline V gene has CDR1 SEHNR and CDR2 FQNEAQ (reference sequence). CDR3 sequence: CASSSAVRDWAFF. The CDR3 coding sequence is TGTGCCAGCAGCTCCGCGGTCAGGGACTGGGCTTTCTTT.

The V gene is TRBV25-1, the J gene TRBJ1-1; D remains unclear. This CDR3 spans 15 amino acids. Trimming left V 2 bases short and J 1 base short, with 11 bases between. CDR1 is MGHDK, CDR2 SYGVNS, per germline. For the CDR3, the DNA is TGTGCCAGCAGTGAACTGGAGGGCTCGAACACTGAAGCTTTCTTT. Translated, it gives CASSELEGSNTEAFF.

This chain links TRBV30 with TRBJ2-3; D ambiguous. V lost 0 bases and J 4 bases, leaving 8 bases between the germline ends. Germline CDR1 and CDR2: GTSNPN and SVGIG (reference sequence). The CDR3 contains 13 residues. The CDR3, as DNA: TGTGCCTGGAGTGTAAGTGGAGCAGATACGCAGTATTTT. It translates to CAWSVSGADTQYF.

CDR3 coding DNA: TGTGCCAGCAGCATACTAGAGCCCTCCTACAATGAGCAGTTCTTC. Protein sequence: CASSILEPSYNEQFF. V and J are TRBV27 and TRBJ2-1, with D perhaps TRBD2 (5 bases). Germline V gene lookup returns CDR1 MNHEY and CDR2 SMNVEV (reference sequence). Between the trimmed V and J ends, which lost 6 bases and 0 bases, there was a span of 12 bases. This CDR3 has 15 amino acids.

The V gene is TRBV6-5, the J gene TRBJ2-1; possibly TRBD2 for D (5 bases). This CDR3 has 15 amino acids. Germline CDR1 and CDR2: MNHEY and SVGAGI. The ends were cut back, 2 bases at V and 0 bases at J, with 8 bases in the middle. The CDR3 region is CASSYDGDSYNEQFF. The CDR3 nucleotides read TGTGCCAGCAGTTACGACGGGGACTCCTACAATGAGCAGTTCTTC.